This is a list of T cell receptor beta chains from one sample in a study of cytomegalovirus exposure and HLA in healthy donors. Method: immunoSEQ multiplex PCR; TCRdb's copy keeps in-frame clones and lacks some. This table holds some 160,000 clones, roughly 80% found once. The specimen sequenced was PBMCs. Source of these receptors: a male donor in good health and CMV-seropositive. The CDR3 runs from the conserved cysteine through the conserved F or W. Fields, in order: CDR3 DNA, CDR3 protein, CDR3 length, D gene, J gene, V gene, clone size. The D gene is left open where the match is weak. Part of the rows lack a size; the others show once, few, many or a class for expanded clones.

cdr3_nt: TGTGCCTGGAGCTTAGGGGACAGGGGAGTCCAGCCCCAGCATTTT
cdr3_aa: CAWSLGDRGVQPQHF
cdr3_length: 15
d_call: TRBD1
j_call: TRBJ1-5
v_call: TRBV30
clone_size: once

cdr3_nt: TGTGCCAGCAGCGATCCTTCCGGGGGGAATGGCTACACCTTC
cdr3_aa: CASSDPSGGNGYTF
cdr3_length: 14
d_call: -
j_call: TRBJ1-2
v_call: TRBV6-1
clone_size: once

cdr3_nt: TGTGCCAGCAGCCGATCCCGGGGAGTCGGGCCCGGGGAGCTGTTTTTT
cdr3_aa: CASSRSRGVGPGELFF
cdr3_length: 16
d_call: -
j_call: TRBJ2-2
v_call: TRBV28
clone_size: -

cdr3_nt: TGTGCCAGCAGCTTAGCGAGGCTAGCGGGACACACCGGGGAGCTGTTTTTT
cdr3_aa: CASSLARLAGHTGELFF
cdr3_length: 17
d_call: TRBD2
j_call: TRBJ2-2
v_call: TRBV7-9
clone_size: -

cdr3_nt: TGTGCCAGCACCAAGGGGACAGGGGGAGACTATGGCTACACCTTC
cdr3_aa: CASTKGTGGDYGYTF
cdr3_length: 15
d_call: TRBD1
j_call: TRBJ1-2
v_call: TRBV6-6
clone_size: once

cdr3_nt: TGCAGCGCTGACAAGAACGGGAACACCGGGGAGCTGTTTTTT
cdr3_aa: CSADKNGNTGELFF
cdr3_length: 14
d_call: -
j_call: TRBJ2-2
v_call: TRBV29-1
clone_size: -

cdr3_nt: TGTGCCAGCAGCAAAGGGGGACTAGCTGCCTACGAGCAGTACTTC
cdr3_aa: CASSKGGLAAYEQYF
cdr3_length: 15
d_call: TRBD2
j_call: TRBJ2-7
v_call: TRBV6-5
clone_size: -

cdr3_nt: TGTGCCAGCAGTGAGTACCAGGGTGAAGAGCAGTACTTC
cdr3_aa: CASSEYQGEEQYF
cdr3_length: 13
d_call: -
j_call: TRBJ2-7
v_call: TRBV6-4
clone_size: -

cdr3_nt: TGCGCCAGCAGCTTACCGGGACAGGGGAGCGAGCAGTACTTC
cdr3_aa: CASSLPGQGSEQYF
cdr3_length: 14
d_call: TRBD1
j_call: TRBJ2-7
v_call: TRBV5-1
clone_size: -

cdr3_nt: TGTGCCACCAGCAGAGATTGGGCGAGCTCTGGAAACACCATATATTTT
cdr3_aa: CATSRDWASSGNTIYF
cdr3_length: 16
d_call: -
j_call: TRBJ1-3
v_call: TRBV15
clone_size: -

cdr3_nt: TGTGCCACCAGCAGAGACAGGGGTAATCAGCCCCAGCATTTT
cdr3_aa: CATSRDRGNQPQHF
cdr3_length: 14
d_call: -
j_call: TRBJ1-5
v_call: TRBV15
clone_size: -

cdr3_nt: TGTGCCAGTAGTACGAAGGGAGGCAATCAGCCCCAGCATTTT
cdr3_aa: CASSTKGGNQPQHF
cdr3_length: 14
d_call: -
j_call: TRBJ1-5
v_call: TRBV19
clone_size: -

cdr3_nt: TGTGCCAGTAGTATTAACCTACCTGCGGGGGGGGAGACCCAGTACTTC
cdr3_aa: CASSINLPAGGETQYF
cdr3_length: 16
d_call: TRBD2
j_call: TRBJ2-5
v_call: TRBV19
clone_size: once

cdr3_nt: TGTGCCATTGGGGGGCGGGGGGGGTCATATGAGCAGTTCTTC
cdr3_aa: CAIGGRGGSYEQFF
cdr3_length: 14
d_call: TRBD2
j_call: TRBJ2-1
v_call: TRBV10-3
clone_size: -

cdr3_nt: TGTGCCAGCAGTGCCGGACAGGGGAACACTGAAGCTTTCTTT
cdr3_aa: CASSAGQGNTEAFF
cdr3_length: 14
d_call: TRBD1
j_call: TRBJ1-1
v_call: TRBV6-4
clone_size: -

cdr3_nt: TGTGCCTGGACCACGGGAGGTTCCTACAATGAGCAGTTCTTC
cdr3_aa: CAWTTGGSYNEQFF
cdr3_length: 14
d_call: TRBD2
j_call: TRBJ2-1
v_call: TRBV30
clone_size: -

cdr3_nt: TGTGCCAGCAGCTTATCGGGCGGGGGAAGCTATGGCTACACCTTC
cdr3_aa: CASSLSGGGSYGYTF
cdr3_length: 15
d_call: -
j_call: TRBJ1-2
v_call: TRBV7-9
clone_size: -

cdr3_nt: TGTGCCAGCAGTTATTTCGGGACAGGGGTCGCTTACGAGCAGTACTTC
cdr3_aa: CASSYFGTGVAYEQYF
cdr3_length: 16
d_call: TRBD1
j_call: TRBJ2-7
v_call: TRBV27
clone_size: -

cdr3_nt: TGTGCCAGCAGTTTACCAAGGACAGGGGGCGCCCCGAAGGATCGGAACATTCAGTACTTC
cdr3_aa: CASSLPRTGGAPKDRNIQYF
cdr3_length: 20
d_call: TRBD1
j_call: TRBJ2-4
v_call: TRBV28
clone_size: -

cdr3_nt: TGTGCCAGCAGTGTAGGACAGGGTACTGGCTACACCTTC
cdr3_aa: CASSVGQGTGYTF
cdr3_length: 13
d_call: TRBD1
j_call: TRBJ1-2
v_call: TRBV25-1
clone_size: -

cdr3_nt: TGTGCCAGCAGTTTCTCCCTCGGCGGGGGAACCGGGGAGCTGTTTTTT
cdr3_aa: CASSFSLGGGTGELFF
cdr3_length: 16
d_call: TRBD2
j_call: TRBJ2-2
v_call: TRBV27
clone_size: -

cdr3_nt: TGTGCCAGCAGTGAATTGGGACAGGGGCGCCATGGCTACACCTTC
cdr3_aa: CASSELGQGRHGYTF
cdr3_length: 15
d_call: TRBD1
j_call: TRBJ1-2
v_call: TRBV25-1
clone_size: -

cdr3_nt: TGTGCCAGTAGTGCTGGGACAGGGGGCGGACAATACAAAGCTTTCTTT
cdr3_aa: CASSAGTGGGQYKAFF
cdr3_length: 16
d_call: TRBD1
j_call: TRBJ1-1
v_call: TRBV19
clone_size: -

cdr3_nt: TGTGCCAGCAGCTTATGGGGGGTGGCAGGCCCCCGAGGGACTGAAGCTTTCTTT
cdr3_aa: CASSLWGVAGPRGTEAFF
cdr3_length: 18
d_call: -
j_call: TRBJ1-1
v_call: TRBV7-2
clone_size: few